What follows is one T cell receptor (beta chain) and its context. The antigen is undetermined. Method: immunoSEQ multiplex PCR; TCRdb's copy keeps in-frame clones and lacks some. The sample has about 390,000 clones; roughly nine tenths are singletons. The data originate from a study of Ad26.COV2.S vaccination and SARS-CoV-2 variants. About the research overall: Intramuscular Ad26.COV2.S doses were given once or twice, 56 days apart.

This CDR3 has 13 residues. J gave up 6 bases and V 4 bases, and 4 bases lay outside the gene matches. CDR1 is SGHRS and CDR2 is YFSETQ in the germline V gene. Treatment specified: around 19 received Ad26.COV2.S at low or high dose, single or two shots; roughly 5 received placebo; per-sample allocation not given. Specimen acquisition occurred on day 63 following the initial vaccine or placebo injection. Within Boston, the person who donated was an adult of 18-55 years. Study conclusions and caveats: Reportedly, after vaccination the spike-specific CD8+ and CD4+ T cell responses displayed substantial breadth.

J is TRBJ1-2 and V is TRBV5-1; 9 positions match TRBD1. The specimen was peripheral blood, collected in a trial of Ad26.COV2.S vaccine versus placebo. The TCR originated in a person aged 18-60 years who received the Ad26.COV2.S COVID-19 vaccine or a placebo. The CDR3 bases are TGCGCCAGCAGCCGGGACAGGGACAATGGCTACACCTTC. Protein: CASSRDRDNGYTF.